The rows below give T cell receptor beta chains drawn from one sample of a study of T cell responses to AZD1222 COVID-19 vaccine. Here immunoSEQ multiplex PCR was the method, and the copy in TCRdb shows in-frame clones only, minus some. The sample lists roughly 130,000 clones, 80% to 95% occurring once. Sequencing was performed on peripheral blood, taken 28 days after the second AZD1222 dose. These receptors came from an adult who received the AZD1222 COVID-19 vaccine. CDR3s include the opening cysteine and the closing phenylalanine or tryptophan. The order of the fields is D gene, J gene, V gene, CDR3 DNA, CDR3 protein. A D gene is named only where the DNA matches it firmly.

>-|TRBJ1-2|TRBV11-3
TGTGCCAGCGAGGACACCAATGGCTACACCTTC
CASEDTNGYTF
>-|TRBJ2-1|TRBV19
TGTGCCAGTAGTGACTCGTATGAGCAGTTCTTC
CASSDSYEQFF
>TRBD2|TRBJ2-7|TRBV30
TGTGCCTGGAGACGGGAGGCGGGAGGCTACGAGCAGTACTTC
CAWRREAGGYEQYF
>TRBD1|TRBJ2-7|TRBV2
TGTGCCAGCAGCCCTCGGGACAGGGCCTACGAGCAGTACTTC
CASSPRDRAYEQYF
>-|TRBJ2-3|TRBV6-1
TGTGCCAGCAGTGAAGCGGGGGGCGTACATACGCAGTATTTT
CASSEAGGVHTQYF
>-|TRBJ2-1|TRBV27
TGTGCCAGCAGCTCTAGCGAGTCTGGGTACAATGAGCAGTTCTTC
CASSSSESGYNEQFF
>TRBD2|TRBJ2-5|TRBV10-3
TGTGCCATCAGTGAGGAACTAGCGGGGGTAAAGACCCAGTACTTC
CAISEELAGVKTQYF
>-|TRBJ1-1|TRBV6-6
TGTGCCAGCAGGCCCGGTGGACCGAACACTGAAGCTTTCTTT
CASRPGGPNTEAFF
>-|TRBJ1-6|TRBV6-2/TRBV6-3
TGTGCCAGCAGCCTCAGGGCCAGCTATAATTCACCCCTCCACTTT
CASSLRASYNSPLHF
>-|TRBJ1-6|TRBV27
TGTGCCAGCAGGCAATTATACTTCCAGGAAGGAAATTCACCCCTCCACTTT
CASRQLYFQEGNSPLHF
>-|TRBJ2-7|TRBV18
TGTGCCAGCTCACCCGAGACAGGCCGCTACGAGCAGTACTTC
CASSPETGRYEQYF